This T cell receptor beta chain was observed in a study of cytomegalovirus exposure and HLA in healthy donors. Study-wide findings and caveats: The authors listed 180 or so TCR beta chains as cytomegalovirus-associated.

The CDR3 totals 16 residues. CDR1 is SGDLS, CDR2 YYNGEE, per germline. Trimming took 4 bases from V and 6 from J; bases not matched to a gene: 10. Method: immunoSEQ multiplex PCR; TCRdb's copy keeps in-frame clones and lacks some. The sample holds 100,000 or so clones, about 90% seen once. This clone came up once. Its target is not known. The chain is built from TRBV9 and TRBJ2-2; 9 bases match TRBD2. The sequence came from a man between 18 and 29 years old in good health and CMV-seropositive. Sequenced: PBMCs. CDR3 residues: CASSPAASGMAGELFF. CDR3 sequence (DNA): TGTGCCAGCAGCCCAGCCGCTAGCGGGATGGCCGGGGAGCTGTTTTTT.